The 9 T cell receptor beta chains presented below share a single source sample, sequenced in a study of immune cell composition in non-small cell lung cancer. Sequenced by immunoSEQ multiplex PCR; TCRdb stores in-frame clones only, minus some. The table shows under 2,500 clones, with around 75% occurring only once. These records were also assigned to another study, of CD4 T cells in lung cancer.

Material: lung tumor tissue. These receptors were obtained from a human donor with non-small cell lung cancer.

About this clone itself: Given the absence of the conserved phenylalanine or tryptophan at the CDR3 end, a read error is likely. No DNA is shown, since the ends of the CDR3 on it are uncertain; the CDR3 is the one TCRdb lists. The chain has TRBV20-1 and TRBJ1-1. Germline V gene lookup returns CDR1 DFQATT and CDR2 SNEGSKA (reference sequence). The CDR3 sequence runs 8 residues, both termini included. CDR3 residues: CSAPRGLL.

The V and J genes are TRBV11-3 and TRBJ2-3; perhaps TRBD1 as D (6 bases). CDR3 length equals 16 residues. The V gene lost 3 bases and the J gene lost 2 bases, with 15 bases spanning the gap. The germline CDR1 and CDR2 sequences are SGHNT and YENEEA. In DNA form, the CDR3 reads TGTGCCAGCAGCTTTGGCAGGGGCGCCGACACAGATACGCAGTATTTT. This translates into CASSFGRGADTDTQYF.

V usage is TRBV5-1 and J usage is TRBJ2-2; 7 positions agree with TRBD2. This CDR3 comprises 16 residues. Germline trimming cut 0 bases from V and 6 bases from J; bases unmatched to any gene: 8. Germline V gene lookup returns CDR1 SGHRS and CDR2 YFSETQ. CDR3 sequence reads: CASSLVGGNSAGELFF. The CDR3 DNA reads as TGCGCCAGCAGCTTGGTGGGAGGGAATTCGGCCGGGGAGCTGTTTTTT.

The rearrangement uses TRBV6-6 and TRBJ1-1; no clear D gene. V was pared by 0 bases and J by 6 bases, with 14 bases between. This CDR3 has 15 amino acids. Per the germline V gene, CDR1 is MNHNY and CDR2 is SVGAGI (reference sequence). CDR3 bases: TGTGCCAGCAGTTACTCTCAACCGGGTTGGGCTGAAGCTTTCTTT. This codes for CASSYSQPGWAEAFF.

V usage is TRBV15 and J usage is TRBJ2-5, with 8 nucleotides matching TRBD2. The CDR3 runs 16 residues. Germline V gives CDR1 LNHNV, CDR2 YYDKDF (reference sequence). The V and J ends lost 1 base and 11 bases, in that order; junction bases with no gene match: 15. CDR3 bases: TGTGCCACCAGCAGAGGGGCGACGTTGCTAGCGGGTTTGCAGTACTTC. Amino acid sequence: CATSRGATLLAGLQYF. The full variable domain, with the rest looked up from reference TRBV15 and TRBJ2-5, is DAMVIQNPRYQVTQFGKPVTLSCSQTLNHNVMYWYQQKSSQAPKLLFHYYDKDFNNEADTPDNFQSRRPNTSFCFLDIRSPGLGDTAMYLCATSRGATLLAGLQYFGPGTRLLVL.

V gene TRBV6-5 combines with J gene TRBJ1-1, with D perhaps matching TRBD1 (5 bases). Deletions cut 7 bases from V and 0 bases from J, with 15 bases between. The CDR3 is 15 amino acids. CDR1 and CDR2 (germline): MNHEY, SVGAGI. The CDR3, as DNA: TGTGCCAGCATTAGCTACAGGTTCATGAACACTGAAGCTTTCTTT. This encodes CASISYRFMNTEAFF.

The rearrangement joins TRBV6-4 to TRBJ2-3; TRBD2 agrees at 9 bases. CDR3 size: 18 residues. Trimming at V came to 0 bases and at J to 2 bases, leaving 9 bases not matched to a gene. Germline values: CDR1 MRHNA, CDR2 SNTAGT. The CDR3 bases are TGTGCCAGCAGTGACTCTGGTGGTAGCGGGGGAAACACAGATACGCAGTATTTT. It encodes CASSDSGGSGGNTDTQYF.

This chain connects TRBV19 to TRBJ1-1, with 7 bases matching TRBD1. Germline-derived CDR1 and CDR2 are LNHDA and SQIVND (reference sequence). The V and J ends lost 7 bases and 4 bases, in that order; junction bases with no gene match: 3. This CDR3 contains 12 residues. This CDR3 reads CASKQGSTEAFF. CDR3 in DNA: TGTGCCAGTAAACAGGGGAGCACTGAAGCTTTCTTT. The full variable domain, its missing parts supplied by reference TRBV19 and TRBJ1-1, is DGGITQSPKYLFRKEGQNVTLSCEQNLNHDAMYWYRQDPGQGLRLIYYSQIVNDFQKGDIAEGYSVSREKKESFPLTVTSAQKNPTAFYLCASKQGSTEAFFGQGTRLTVV.

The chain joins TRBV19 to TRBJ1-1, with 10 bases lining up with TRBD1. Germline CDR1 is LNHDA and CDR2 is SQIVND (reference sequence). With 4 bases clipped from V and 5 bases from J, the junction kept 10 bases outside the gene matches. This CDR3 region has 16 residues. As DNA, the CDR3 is TGTGCCAGTAGTACTCGGACAGGGGGGTCTTGGACTGAAGCTTTCTTT. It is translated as CASSTRTGGSWTEAFF. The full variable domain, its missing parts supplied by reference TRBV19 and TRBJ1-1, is DGGITQSPKYLFRKEGQNVTLSCEQNLNHDAMYWYRQDPGQGLRLIYYSQIVNDFQKGDIAEGYSVSREKKESFPLTVTSAQKNPTAFYLCASSTRTGGSWTEAFFGQGTRLTVV.